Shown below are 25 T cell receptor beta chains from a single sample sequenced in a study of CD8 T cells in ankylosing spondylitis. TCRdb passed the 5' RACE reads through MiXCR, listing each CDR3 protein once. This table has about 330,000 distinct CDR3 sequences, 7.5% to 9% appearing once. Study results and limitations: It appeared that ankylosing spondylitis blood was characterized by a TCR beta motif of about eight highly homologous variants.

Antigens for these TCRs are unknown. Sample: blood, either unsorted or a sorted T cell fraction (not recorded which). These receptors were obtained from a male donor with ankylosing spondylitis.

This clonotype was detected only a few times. The CDR3 loop reads CSGRTSYNSPLHF. The CDR3 DNA sequence: TGCAGTGGGAGAACCTCCTATAATTCACCCCTCCACTTT. The rearrangement joins TRBV20-1 to TRBJ1-6; no definite D call. Germline V gene lookup returns CDR1 DFQATT and CDR2 SNEGSKA (reference sequence). Trimming removed 7 bases at V and 0 bases at J, with 7 bases between. CDR3 length equals 13 residues.

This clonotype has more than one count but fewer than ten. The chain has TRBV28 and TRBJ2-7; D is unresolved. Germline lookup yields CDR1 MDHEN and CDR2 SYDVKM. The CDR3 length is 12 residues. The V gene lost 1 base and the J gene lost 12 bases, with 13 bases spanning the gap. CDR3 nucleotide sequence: TGTGCCAGCAGTTTATCACTACCAGGAAGGTACTTC. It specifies CASSLSLPGRYF.

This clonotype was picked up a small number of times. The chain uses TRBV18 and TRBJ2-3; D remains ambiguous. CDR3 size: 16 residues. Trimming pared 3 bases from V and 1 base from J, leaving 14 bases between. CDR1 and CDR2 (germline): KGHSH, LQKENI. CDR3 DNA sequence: TGTGCCAGCTCACCGCTTAGAACGTCCGGCACAGATACGCAGTATTTT. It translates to CASSPLRTSGTDTQYF. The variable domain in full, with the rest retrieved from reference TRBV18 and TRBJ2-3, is NAGVMQNPRHLVRRRGQEARLRCSPMKGHSHVYWYRQLPEEGLKFMVYLQKENIIDESGMPKERFSAEFPKEGPSILRIQQVVRGDSAAYFCASSPLRTSGTDTQYFGPGTRLTVL.

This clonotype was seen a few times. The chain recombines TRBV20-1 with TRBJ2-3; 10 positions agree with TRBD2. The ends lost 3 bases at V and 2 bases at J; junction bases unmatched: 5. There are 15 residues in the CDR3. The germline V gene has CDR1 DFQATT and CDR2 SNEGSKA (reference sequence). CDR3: CSASRTSGITDTQYF. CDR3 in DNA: TGCAGTGCTAGCCGGACTAGCGGCATCACAGATACGCAGTATTTT.

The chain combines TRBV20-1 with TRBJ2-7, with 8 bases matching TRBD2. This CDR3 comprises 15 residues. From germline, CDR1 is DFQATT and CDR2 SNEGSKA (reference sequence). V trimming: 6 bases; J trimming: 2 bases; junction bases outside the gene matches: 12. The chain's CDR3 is CSAAGLVGGPYEQYF. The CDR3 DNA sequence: TGCAGTGCCGCGGGACTAGTGGGAGGGCCCTACGAGCAGTACTTC.

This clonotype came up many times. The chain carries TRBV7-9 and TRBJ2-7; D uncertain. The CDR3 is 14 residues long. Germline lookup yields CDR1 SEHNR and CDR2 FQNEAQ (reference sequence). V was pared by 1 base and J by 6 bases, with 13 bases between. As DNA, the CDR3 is TGTGCCAGCAGCTTAGATTTGGGGATGGTCGAGCAGTACTTC. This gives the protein CASSLDLGMVEQYF.

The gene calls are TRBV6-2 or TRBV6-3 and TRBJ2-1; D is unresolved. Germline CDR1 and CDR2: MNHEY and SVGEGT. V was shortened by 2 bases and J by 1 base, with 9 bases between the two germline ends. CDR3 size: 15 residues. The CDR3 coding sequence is TGTGCCAGCAGTTACCGGCTCTATTCCTACAATGAGCAGTTCTTC. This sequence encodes CASSYRLYSYNEQFF.

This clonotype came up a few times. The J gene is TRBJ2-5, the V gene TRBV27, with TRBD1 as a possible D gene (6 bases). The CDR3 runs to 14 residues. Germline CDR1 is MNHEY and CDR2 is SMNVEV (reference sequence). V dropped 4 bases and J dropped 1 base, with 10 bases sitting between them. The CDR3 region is CASSYRAFQETQYF. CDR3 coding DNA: TGTGCCAGCAGTTACAGGGCCTTCCAAGAGACCCAGTACTTC.

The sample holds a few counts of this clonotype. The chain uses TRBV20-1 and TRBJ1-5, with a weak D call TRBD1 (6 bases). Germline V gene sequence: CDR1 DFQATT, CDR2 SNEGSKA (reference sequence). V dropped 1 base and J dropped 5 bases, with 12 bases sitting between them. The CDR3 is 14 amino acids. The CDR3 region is CSARGPGGHQPQHF. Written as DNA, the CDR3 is TGCAGTGCTAGAGGCCCCGGGGGGCATCAGCCCCAGCATTTT.

CDR3 sequence: CASSQGHGVRFDEQFF. For the CDR3, the DNA is TGCGCCAGCAGCCAAGGTCATGGGGTGAGGTTCGATGAGCAGTTCTTC. This sequence joins TRBV4-1 and TRBJ2-1; D remains unclear. This CDR3 comprises 16 residues. The V end lost 1 base, the J end lost 8 bases, and 18 bases lay between the germline ends. Germline loops: CDR1 MGHRA, CDR2 YSYEKL.

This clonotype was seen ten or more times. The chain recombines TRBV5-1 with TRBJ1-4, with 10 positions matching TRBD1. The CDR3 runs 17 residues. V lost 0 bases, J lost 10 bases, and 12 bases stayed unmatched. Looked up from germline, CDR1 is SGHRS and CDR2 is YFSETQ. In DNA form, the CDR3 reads TGCGCCAGCAGCTTGGGGAGCCGGGACAGGGGATTAGGAAAACTGTTTTTT. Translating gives CASSLGSRDRGLGKLFF.

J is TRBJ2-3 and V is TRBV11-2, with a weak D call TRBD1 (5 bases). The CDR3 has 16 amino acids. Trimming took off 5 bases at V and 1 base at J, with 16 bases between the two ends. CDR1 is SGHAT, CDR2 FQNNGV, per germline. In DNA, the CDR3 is TGTGCCAGCAGCACCAACCAGGGTTTCGGCACAGATACGCAGTATTTT. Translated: CASSTNQGFGTDTQYF.

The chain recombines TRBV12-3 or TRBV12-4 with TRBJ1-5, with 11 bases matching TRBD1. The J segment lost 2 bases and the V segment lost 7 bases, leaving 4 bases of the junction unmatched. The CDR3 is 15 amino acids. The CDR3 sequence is CASKRTGGGNQPQHF. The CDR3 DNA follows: TGTGCCAGCAAGCGGACAGGGGGCGGCAATCAGCCCCAGCATTTT.

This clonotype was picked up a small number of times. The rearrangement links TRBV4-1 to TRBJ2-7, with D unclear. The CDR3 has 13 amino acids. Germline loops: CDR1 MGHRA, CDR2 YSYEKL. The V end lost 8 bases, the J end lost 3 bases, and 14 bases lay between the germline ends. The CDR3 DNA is TGCGCCAGCTCGACCCCCGAAAGCTACGAGCAGTACTTC. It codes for CASSTPESYEQYF.

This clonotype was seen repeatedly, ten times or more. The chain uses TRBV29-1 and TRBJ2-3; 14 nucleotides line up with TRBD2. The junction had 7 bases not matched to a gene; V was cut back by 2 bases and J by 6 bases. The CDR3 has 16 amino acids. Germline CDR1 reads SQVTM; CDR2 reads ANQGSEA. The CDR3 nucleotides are TGCAGCGTTGAAACGACTAGCGGGAGGGCCGTTGATACGCAGTATTTT. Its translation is CSVETTSGRAVDTQYF.

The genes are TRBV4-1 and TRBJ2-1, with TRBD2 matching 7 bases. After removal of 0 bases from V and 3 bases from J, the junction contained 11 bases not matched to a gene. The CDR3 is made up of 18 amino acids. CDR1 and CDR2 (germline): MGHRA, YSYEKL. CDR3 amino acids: CASSQDQRSGTRYNEQFF. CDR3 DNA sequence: TGCGCCAGCAGCCAAGATCAAAGGAGCGGGACGCGCTACAATGAGCAGTTCTTC.

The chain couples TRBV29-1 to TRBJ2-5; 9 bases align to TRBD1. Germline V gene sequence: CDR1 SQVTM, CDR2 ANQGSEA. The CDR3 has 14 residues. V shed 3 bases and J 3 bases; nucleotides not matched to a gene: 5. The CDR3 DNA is TGCAGCGTTGATATGGGACAGGGCGAAGAGACCCAGTACTTC. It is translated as CSVDMGQGEETQYF.

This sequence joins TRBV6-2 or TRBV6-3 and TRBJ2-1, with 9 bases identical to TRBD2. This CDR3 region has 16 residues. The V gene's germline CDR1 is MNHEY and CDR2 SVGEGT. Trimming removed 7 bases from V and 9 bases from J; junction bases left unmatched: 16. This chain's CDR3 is CASNQRLAGAVAEQFF. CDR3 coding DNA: TGTGCCAGCAACCAACGCTTAGCGGGGGCGGTGGCTGAGCAGTTCTTC.

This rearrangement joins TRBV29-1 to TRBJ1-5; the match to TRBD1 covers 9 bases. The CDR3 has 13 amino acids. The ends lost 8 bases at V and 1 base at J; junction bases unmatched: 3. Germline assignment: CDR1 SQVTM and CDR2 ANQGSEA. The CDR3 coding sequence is TGCAGCATCGGGACAGGGAGCAATCAGCCCCAGCATTTT. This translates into CSIGTGSNQPQHF.

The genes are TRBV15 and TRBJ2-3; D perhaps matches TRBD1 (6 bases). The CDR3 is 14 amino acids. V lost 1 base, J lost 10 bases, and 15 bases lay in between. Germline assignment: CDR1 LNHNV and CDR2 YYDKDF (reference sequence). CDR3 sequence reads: CATSRGSTGIAQYF. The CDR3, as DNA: TGTGCCACCAGCAGAGGTAGCACAGGGATTGCGCAGTATTTT.

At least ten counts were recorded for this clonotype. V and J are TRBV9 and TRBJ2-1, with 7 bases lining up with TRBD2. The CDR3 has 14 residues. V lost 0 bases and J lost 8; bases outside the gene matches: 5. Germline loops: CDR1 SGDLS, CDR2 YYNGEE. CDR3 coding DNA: TGTGCCAGCAGCGTAGAGAGACTAGCCCATGAGCAGTTCTTC. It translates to CASSVERLAHEQFF.

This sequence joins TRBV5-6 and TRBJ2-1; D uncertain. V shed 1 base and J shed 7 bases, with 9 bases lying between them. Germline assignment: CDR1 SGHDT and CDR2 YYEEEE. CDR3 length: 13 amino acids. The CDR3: CASSLLVFNEQFF. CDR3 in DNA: TGTGCCAGCAGCTTGCTAGTATTTAATGAGCAGTTCTTC.

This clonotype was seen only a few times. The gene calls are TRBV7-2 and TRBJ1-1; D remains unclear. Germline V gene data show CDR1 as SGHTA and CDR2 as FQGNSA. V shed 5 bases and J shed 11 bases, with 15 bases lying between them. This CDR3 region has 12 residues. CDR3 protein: CASSPPESSAFF. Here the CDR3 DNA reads TGTGCCAGCAGCCCCCCGGAGAGTAGCGCTTTCTTT.

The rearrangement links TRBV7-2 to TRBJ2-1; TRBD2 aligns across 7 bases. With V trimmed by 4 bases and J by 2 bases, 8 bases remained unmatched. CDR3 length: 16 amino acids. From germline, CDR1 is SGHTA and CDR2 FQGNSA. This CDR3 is CASSWTGGSTYNEQFF. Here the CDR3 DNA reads TGTGCCAGCAGCTGGACCGGGGGGAGTACCTACAATGAGCAGTTCTTC. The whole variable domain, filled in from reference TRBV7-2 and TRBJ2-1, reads GAGVSQSPSNKVTEKGKDVELRCDPISGHTALYWYRQSLGQGLEFLIYFQGNSAPDKSGLPSDRFSAERTGGSVSTLTIQRTQQEDSAVYLCASSWTGGSTYNEQFFGPGTRLTVL.

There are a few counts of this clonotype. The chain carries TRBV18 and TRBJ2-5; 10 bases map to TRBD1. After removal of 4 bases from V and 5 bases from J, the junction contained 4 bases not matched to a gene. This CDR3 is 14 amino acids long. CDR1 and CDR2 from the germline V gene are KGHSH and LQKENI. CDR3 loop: CASSRTGGEETQYF. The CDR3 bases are TGTGCCAGCTCACGGACAGGGGGTGAGGAGACCCAGTACTTC.